Presented here are 9 T cell receptor beta chains from one specimen sequenced in a study of regulatory T cells in long-lasting Graves disease. Construction of TCR beta libraries relied on iRepertoire HTBI primers and on Arm-PCR targeting CDR3 regions. TCRdb processed the multiplex PCR reads anew with MiXCR; each CDR3 protein has one entry. The profile covers about 530,000 distinct CDR3 sequences, with about 16% appearing a single time and roughly 25% taken by the ten largest. Time point specified: newly diagnosed GD, antithyroid drugs for less than 3 months. The TCR library was prepared using RNA isolated from PBMCs. These data were also filed under a second study, of T cells in Graves' hyperthyroidism and ophthalmopathy.

Here the sequenced sample was peripheral blood mononuclear cells (PBMCs), taken at new diagnosis, from a patient treated with antithyroid drugs. The receptors were sampled from a middle-aged woman with Graves disease.

With regard to this clonotype: A read error is likely here: a far larger clone is one base away. The conserved phenylalanine or tryptophan is not found at the CDR3 terminus, so this likely reflects a read error. The chain combines TRBV10-1 with TRBJ1-1, with D unclear. The CDR3 is 12 residues long. CDR1 is WNHNN and CDR2 is SYGVQD in the germline V gene (reference sequence). The germline V and J ends were trimmed by 2 bases and 5 bases, with 6 bases remaining between them. In DNA, the CDR3 is TGCGCCAGCAGTGAGCTTAATACTGAAGCTTTCCTT. Its protein product is CASSELNTEAFL.

This clonotype showed up just a few times. This chain uses TRBV10-3 with TRBJ2-7; D is tentatively TRBD1 or TRBD2 (6 bases each). This CDR3 has 15 residues. Germline CDR1 is ENHRY and CDR2 is SYGVKD. V was pared by 2 bases and J by 2 bases, with 13 bases between. CDR3 sequence: CAISEEVGGPYEQYF. The CDR3, as DNA: TGTGCCATCAGTGAGGAGGTGGGGGGCCCCTACGAGCAGTACTTC.

This clonotype was recorded many times. The chain joins TRBV12-3 or TRBV12-4 to TRBJ1-5; D is possibly TRBD1 (5 bases). V lost 5 bases and J 0 bases, leaving 11 bases between the germline ends. This CDR3 region has 15 residues. CDR3 nucleotide sequence: TGTGCCAGCAGTCGGGGACGGATTAGCAATCAGCCCCAGCATTTT. The encoded protein is CASSRGRISNQPQHF.

The V and J genes are TRBV20-1 and TRBJ2-2, with TRBD2 identical over 7 bases. Unmatched junction bases numbered 1, after V lost 3 bases and J lost 0 bases. This CDR3 has 14 residues. Germline CDR1 is DFQATT and CDR2 is SNEGSKA (reference sequence). CDR3 amino acids: CSASGTTNTGELFF. The CDR3 region has the DNA TGCAGTGCTAGCGGGACTACGAACACCGGGGAGCTGTTTTTT.

This clonotype was counted ten times or more. The chain employs TRBV12-3 or TRBV12-4 and TRBJ1-5; D gene ambiguous. This CDR3 contains 12 residues. Trimming took 6 bases from V and 4 from J, leaving 7 bases between them. The CDR3 protein is CASSGVNQPQHF. CDR3 nucleotide sequence: TGTGCCAGCAGCGGAGTTAATCAGCCCCAGCATTTT.

This clonotype appeared many times. Here the CDR3 DNA reads TGTGCCAGCAGCGGCCGGCTAGCGGGGGCCTCCTACGAGCAGTACTTC. As protein: CASSGRLAGASYEQYF. The chain couples TRBV11-2 to TRBJ2-7, with TRBD2 identical over 10 bases. The CDR3 sequence is 16 residues long. Germline V gene data show CDR1 as SGHAT and CDR2 as FQNNGV. V shed 5 bases, J shed 0 bases, and the junction held 7 bases outside the gene matches.

The CDR3 DNA is TGTGCTAGTGGAACTCCGGGAACCCACACCGGGGAGCTGTTTTTT. Protein: CASGTPGTHTGELFF. The chain is built from TRBV12-5 and TRBJ2-2; possibly TRBD2 for D (5 bases). The germline V gene has CDR1 LGHNT and CDR2 FRNRAP. The CDR3 loop spans 15 amino acids. V was cut by 6 bases and J by 3 bases, with 14 bases left in between.

This clonotype has at least ten counts. The CDR3 loop reads CASSLARTDNEQFF. The CDR3 bases are TGCGCCAGCAGCTTGGCCCGGACAGACAATGAGCAGTTCTTC. This sequence joins TRBV5-1 and TRBJ2-1; D is perhaps TRBD1 (6 bases). The germline V gene has CDR1 SGHRS and CDR2 YFSETQ. This CDR3 is 14 amino acids long. The V and J ends lost 0 bases and 5 bases respectively, with 9 bases between them.

This rearrangement joins TRBV9 to TRBJ1-3, with D unclear. With 0 bases removed from V and 0 bases from J, the gap between germline ends came to 10 bases. CDR1 is SGDLS, CDR2 YYNGEE, per germline. CDR3 length: 16 amino acids. CDR3 DNA sequence: TGTGCCAGCAGCGTAGATGTCACCCTCTCTGGAAACACCATATATTTT. It yields the protein CASSVDVTLSGNTIYF.